This T cell receptor beta chain came from a study of blood T cell repertoires in COVID-19. Study-level background: The origin of the acute and convalescent COVID-19 samples was the United States, Italy and Spain. From T cells, B-cell-depleted T cells, or PBMCs came the material, which was cDNA or gDNA.

This CDR3 contains 14 residues. Germline assignment: CDR1 LNHDA and CDR2 SQIVND (reference sequence). Trimming removed 7 bases at V and 3 bases at J, with 13 bases between. Original data processing: Cell counts per sample came from amplifying reference gene primers. The protocol was immunoSEQ multiplex PCR, while the TCRdb copy is restricted to in-frame clones and leaves out a portion. The D gene and trimming were derived from the DNA, and the V and J assignments and clone size from that table. The table shows fewer than 65,000 clones, with 86% occurring only once. The genes are TRBV19 and TRBJ1-5; TRBD1 might be the D (6 bases). The origin of this receptor is a woman of 80 years or more with acute or convalescent COVID-19. The sample comprised peripheral blood. This CDR3 is CASKFHRVNQPQHF. The CDR3 DNA reads TGTGCCAGTAAATTTCACAGGGTCAATCAGCCCCAGCATTTT.